Following are 23 T cell receptor beta chains from one sample sequenced in a study of cytomegalovirus exposure and HLA in healthy donors. Sequencing was performed with immunoSEQ multiplex PCR; in TCRdb, only in-frame clones are kept and a portion is missing. Of about 120,000 clones in the sample, 89% were seen once. The sequencing sample was made of PBMCs. The source of these receptors is a woman aged 18-30 years in good health and CMV-seronegative.

The rearrangement joins TRBV5-1 to TRBJ2-5, with a possible D match to TRBD2 (5 bases). The J call is uncertain, as TRBJ2-7 better fits the DNA end. Per the germline V gene, CDR1 is SGHRS and CDR2 is YFSETQ. The CDR3 has 13 residues. DNA for the CDR3: TGCGCCAGCAGCTTTGAGGGTGGTTTCGAGCAGTACTTC. It yields the protein CASSFEGGFEQYF.

This clone has only one observation. The chain links TRBV28 to TRBJ1-1, with D unresolved. Germline V lookup: CDR1 MDHEN, CDR2 SYDVKM. V lost 3 bases and J 8 bases, leaving 7 bases between the germline ends. The CDR3 runs 11 residues. The CDR3 is CASSLGVEAFF. The CDR3, as DNA: TGTGCCAGCAGTTTGGGAGTAGAAGCTTTCTTT.

V gene TRBV9 combines with J gene TRBJ2-2; no definite D call. Looked up from germline, CDR1 is SGDLS and CDR2 is YYNGEE. The length of the CDR3 is 12 residues. V was clipped by 5 bases and J by 7 bases, with 9 bases between them. CDR3 in amino acids: CASRVLGGELFF. In DNA form, the CDR3 reads TGTGCCAGCAGGGTCCTCGGCGGGGAGCTGTTTTTT.

V and J are TRBV6-1 and TRBJ1-2; 9 bases are shared with TRBD1. This CDR3 spans 15 amino acids. V shed 6 bases and J 3 bases; nucleotides not matched to a gene: 8. Germline V gene lookup returns CDR1 MNHNS and CDR2 SASEGT. The CDR3 DNA reads as TGTGCCAGCAGGGAGGGGACAGGGACAGACTATGGCTACACCTTC. This gives the protein CASREGTGTDYGYTF.

This chain links TRBV5-7 with TRBJ1-1, with 8 bases matching TRBD1. TRBV5-7 is noted as an ORF with a role that remains uncertain. The V segment lost 3 bases and the J segment 7 bases; nucleotides outside the gene matches: 5. This CDR3 is 13 amino acids long. The CDR3 sequence: CASSYRGFGEAFF. CDR3 coding DNA: TGTGCCAGCAGCTACAGGGGGTTCGGTGAAGCTTTCTTT.

This chain uses TRBV15 with TRBJ1-1, with TRBD1 as a possible D gene (5 bases). The V end was cut by 3 bases, the J end by 0 bases, with 14 bases between. The CDR3 has 16 amino acids. Per the germline V gene, CDR1 is LNHNV and CDR2 is YYDKDF (reference sequence). This CDR3 reads CATSSDVGEVNTEAFF. For the CDR3, the DNA is TGTGCCACCAGCAGTGATGTGGGGGAGGTGAACACTGAAGCTTTCTTT.

The chain is built from TRBV6-1 and TRBJ1-4; D remains unclear. The CDR3 extends over 14 amino acids. Germline CDR1 reads MNHNS; CDR2 reads SASEGT. V lost 3 bases and J lost 7, with 12 bases in between. In DNA form, the CDR3 reads TGTGCCAGCAGTGAGGGAGGGTGGGGTGAAAAACTGTTTTTT. Its protein is CASSEGGWGEKLFF.

V usage is TRBV30 and J usage is TRBJ1-1, with TRBD1 as a possible D gene (5 bases). Germline V gene sequence: CDR1 GTSNPN, CDR2 SVGIG (reference sequence). The germline V and J ends were trimmed by 5 bases and 0 bases, with 16 bases remaining between them. This CDR3 region has 15 residues. CDR3 region: CAWGGVSKMNTEAFF. The CDR3 region has the DNA TGTGCCTGGGGAGGGGTTTCAAAGATGAACACTGAAGCTTTCTTT.

This clone occurred many times. V usage is TRBV19 and J usage is TRBJ2-6; D perhaps matches TRBD2 (6 bases). Germline assignment: CDR1 LNHDA and CDR2 SQIVND (reference sequence). Trimming pared 9 bases from V and 2 bases from J, leaving 8 bases between. There are 13 residues in the CDR3. The chain's CDR3 is CASGEAGANVLTF. CDR3 DNA: TGTGCCAGCGGGGAGGCTGGGGCCAACGTCCTGACTTTC.

V and J are TRBV27 and TRBJ2-3; 8 bases are a match to TRBD2. The germline V gene has CDR1 MNHEY and CDR2 SMNVEV (reference sequence). J lost 5 bases, V lost 4 bases, and 11 bases had no gene match. This CDR3 has 16 residues. The CDR3: CASSYGKRGGGDTQYF. Written as DNA, the CDR3 is TGTGCCAGCAGTTATGGGAAACGGGGGGGAGGAGATACGCAGTATTTT.

The CDR3 region is CSVGQPNRYGYTF. As DNA, the CDR3 is TGCAGCGTGGGACAGCCGAATCGCTATGGCTACACCTTC. V is TRBV29-1 and J is TRBJ1-2; 7 bases are shared with TRBD1. CDR1 and CDR2 (germline): SQVTM, ANQGSEA. Germline trimming cut 6 bases from V and 4 bases from J; bases unmatched to any gene: 8. The CDR3 is 13 amino acids.

This clone was seen a few times. The chain combines TRBV7-8 with TRBJ1-2, with D hard to call. With 5 bases removed from V and 8 bases from J, the gap between germline ends came to 12 bases. From germline, CDR1 is SGHVS and CDR2 FQNEAQ. This CDR3 spans 12 amino acids. CDR3 region: CASSPIEGGYTF. In DNA, the CDR3 is TGTGCCAGCAGCCCAATAGAGGGCGGCTACACCTTC.

The V gene is TRBV6-5, the J gene TRBJ1-1, with D possibly matching TRBD1 (5 bases). CDR3 length equals 13 residues. From germline, CDR1 is MNHEY and CDR2 SVGAGI. Trimming cost V 6 bases and J 3 bases, with 11 bases left between them. As DNA, the CDR3 is TGTGCCAGCAGAACTACCAGGGACACTGAAGCTTTCTTT. It yields the protein CASRTTRDTEAFF.

The J gene is TRBJ1-2, the V gene TRBV28; no firm D call. In germline, CDR1 is MDHEN, CDR2 SYDVKM. The CDR3 has 12 amino acids. The CDR3 DNA sequence: TGTGGGGCCGTTACTTTAAACTATGGCTACACCTTC. It specifies CGAVTLNYGYTF.

This rearrangement joins TRBV7-9 to TRBJ2-7; 11 bases map to TRBD2. There are 15 residues in the CDR3. V lost 3 bases to trimming and J lost 0 bases; unmatched junction nucleotides: 1. Germline-derived CDR1 and CDR2 are SEHNR and FQNEAQ (reference sequence). The CDR3 nucleotides read TGTGCCAGCAGCTTTCTAGCGGGGGGCTCCTACGAGCAGTACGTC. It translates to CASSFLAGGSYEQYV.

This sequence joins TRBV27 and TRBJ1-1; a weak D match, TRBD1 (6 bases). The CDR3 spans 14 residues. Trimming left V 6 bases short and J 4 bases short, with 15 bases between. Germline V gene sequence: CDR1 MNHEY, CDR2 SMNVEV (reference sequence). CDR3 loop: CASSNRPGATEAFF. The DNA for the CDR3 is TGTGCCAGCAGCAACCGTCCAGGGGCCACTGAAGCTTTCTTT.

The rearrangement links TRBV18 to TRBJ1-2, with 7 bases aligning to TRBD1. The CDR3 is 13 residues long. V dropped 1 base and J dropped 8; count of bases not matched to a gene: 4. Germline V lookup: CDR1 KGHSH, CDR2 LQKENI. The CDR3 nucleotides are TGTGCCAGCTCACCACGTACAGGGGAAGGCTACACCTTC. Residues: CASSPRTGEGYTF.

The chain recombines TRBV4-2 with TRBJ2-1; the match to TRBD2 covers 8 bases. V was pared by 3 bases and J by 9 bases, with 7 bases of the junction left unmatched. CDR1 and CDR2 from the germline V gene are LGHNA and YNFKEQ. The CDR3 is made up of 14 amino acids. The CDR3 nucleotides are TGTGCCAGCAGCCAGGCCCGGGGGGGAAGTGAGCAGTTCTTC. Amino acid sequence: CASSQARGGSEQFF.

The chain has TRBV11-2 and TRBJ2-1; possible D gene TRBD1, 5 bases. The CDR3 consists of 13 residues. V lost 6 bases, J lost 4 bases, and 10 bases lay in between. The germline V gene has CDR1 SGHAT and CDR2 FQNNGV. The CDR3 loop is CASSQGDYNEQFF. For the CDR3, the DNA is TGTGCCAGCAGTCAAGGGGATTACAATGAGCAGTTCTTC.

V usage is TRBV2 and J usage is TRBJ2-1, with TRBD2 matching 10 bases. The junction had 7 bases not matched to a gene; V was cut back by 9 bases and J by 8 bases. The CDR3 has 13 residues. Germline V gene sequence: CDR1 SNHLY, CDR2 FYNNEI. The CDR3, as DNA: TGTGCCAGAGAAAGCGGGGGGGCGGATGAGCAGTTCTTC. This encodes CARESGGADEQFF.

This CDR3 reads CASSFHPGYNQPQHF. The CDR3 DNA sequence: TGTGCCAGCAGTTTCCACCCAGGGTACAATCAGCCCCAGCATTTT. J is TRBJ1-5 and V is TRBV28, with D possibly matching TRBD1 (5 bases). Germline V lookup: CDR1 MDHEN, CDR2 SYDVKM. The CDR3 length is 15 residues. V lost 3 bases and J 3 bases, leaving 12 bases between the germline ends.

This clone was observed a single time. CDR3 residues: CASSWGGSGSYNEQFF. The CDR3 coding sequence is TGCGCCAGCAGCTGGGGAGGGTCTGGCTCCTACAATGAGCAGTTCTTC. The genes are TRBV5-1 and TRBJ2-1; 7 bases are shared with TRBD2. The CDR3 contains 16 residues. Trimming removed 3 bases from V and 0 bases from J; junction bases left unmatched: 6. From germline, CDR1 is SGHRS and CDR2 YFSETQ.

As concerns this clone: In the same sample, other DNA sequences code for this CDR3. The rearrangement uses TRBV28 and TRBJ1-2; 8 bases are a match to TRBD1. CDR1 MDHEN and CDR2 SYDVKM come from the germline V gene. V lost 4 bases and J lost 6; bases outside the gene matches: 4. The CDR3 has 13 amino acids. The CDR3 reads CASSSGQGNGYTF. The DNA of the CDR3 is TGTGCCAGCAGTTCAGGACAGGGTAATGGCTACACCTTC.